These 8 T cell receptor beta chains originate from one sample sequenced in a study of T-cell reconstitution after alpha-beta-depleted transplantation in children. Molecular barcoding with unique molecular identifiers was used for the TCRbeta library. TCRdb redid the calling of the PCR reads with MiXCR, one entry per CDR3 protein. The data contain roughly 49,000 distinct CDR3 sequences, about a tenth of them singletons. The sample here was PBMCs, mostly from graft donor cells, taken 60 days after TCRalphabeta/CD19-depleted stem cell transplant. The origin of the receptors is a male patient aged 2-9 years who had a stem cell transplant for chronic granulomatous disease, so the T cells may come from the graft donor.

This clonotype was found many times. J is TRBJ2-1 and V is TRBV19, with no clear D. V shed 5 bases and J shed 7 bases, with 9 bases lying between them. Germline lookup yields CDR1 LNHDA and CDR2 SQIVND (reference sequence). The CDR3 consists of 12 residues. CDR3 protein: CASSWSKNEQFF. DNA of the CDR3: TGTGCCAGTAGTTGGTCCAAAAATGAGCAGTTCTTC.

This clonotype has at least ten counts. The rearrangement links TRBV20-1 to TRBJ1-5; the match to TRBD1 covers 10 bases. CDR3 length equals 16 residues. Unmatched junction bases numbered 9, after V lost 6 bases and J lost 1 base. The germline V gene has CDR1 DFQATT and CDR2 SNEGSKA (reference sequence). The CDR3 region has the DNA TGCAGTGCCCCTTACGGGACAGGGGAAAGCAATCAGCCCCAGCATTTT. It translates to CSAPYGTGESNQPQHF.

This rearrangement joins TRBV6-1 to TRBJ2-5; 8 bases are a match to TRBD1. With V trimmed by 4 bases and J by 5 bases, 12 bases remained unmatched. The germline CDR1 and CDR2 sequences are MNHNS and SASEGT. The CDR3 consists of 16 residues. In DNA, the CDR3 is TGTGCCAGCAGTGGGTCCTCAGGGGGCGCAGGGGAGACCCAGTACTTC. Its protein product is CASSGSSGGAGETQYF.

This clonotype came up many times. V usage is TRBV11-1 and J usage is TRBJ2-1; the match to TRBD1 covers 7 bases. In germline, CDR1 is SGHAT, CDR2 FQDESV (reference sequence). The CDR3 extends over 19 amino acids. The trim removed 4 bases at V and 7 bases at J, leaving 22 bases unmatched. CDR3 in amino acids: CASSSWTGDRGNVRNEQFF. The CDR3 bases are TGTGCCAGCAGCTCCTGGACAGGCGATAGGGGAAACGTACGGAATGAGCAGTTCTTC.

This clonotype was detected many times. This chain connects TRBV7-2 to TRBJ2-7, with 8 positions matching TRBD1. V shed 0 bases, J shed 5 bases, and the junction held 6 bases outside the gene matches. CDR3 size: 15 residues. Germline CDR1 is SGHTA and CDR2 is FQGNSA. In DNA, the CDR3 is TGTGCCAGCAGCTTAGCCAGGACAGGGTCCAACGAGCAGTACTTC. It codes for CASSLARTGSNEQYF.

Many counts were recorded for this clonotype. The gene calls are TRBV5-1 and TRBJ2-2; D is possibly TRBD1 (6 bases). The V end was cut by 3 bases, the J end by 5 bases, with 17 bases between. The CDR3 totals 16 residues. Germline V lookup: CDR1 SGHRS, CDR2 YFSETQ. The CDR3 is CASSYRTAEPTGELFF. CDR3 DNA: TGCGCCAGCAGCTACCGGACAGCCGAGCCTACCGGGGAGCTGTTTTTT. The full variable domain, with the rest looked up from reference TRBV5-1 and TRBJ2-2, is KAGVTQTPRYLIKTRGQQVTLSCSPISGHRSVSWYQQTPGQGLQFLFEYFSETQRNKGNFPGRFSGRQFSNSRSEMNVSTLELGDSALYLCASSYRTAEPTGELFFGEGSRLTVL.

This clonotype has a count of ten or more. The chain employs TRBV3-1 and TRBJ2-7; 9 bases map to TRBD1. Germline CDR1 and CDR2: LGHDT and YNNKEL (reference sequence). The CDR3 sequence is 14 residues long. Trimming took 2 bases from V and 7 from J; bases not matched to a gene: 6. The CDR3, as DNA: TGTGCCAGCAGCCAAAGGACAGGGGCAGTTGAGCAGTACTTC. This sequence encodes CASSQRTGAVEQYF.

As concerns this clonotype: Being one base from a much bigger clone, this may be a read error. This rearrangement joins TRBV5-1 to TRBJ2-7; no clear D. Germline V CDR1 and CDR2: SGHRS, YFSETQ. There are 14 residues in the CDR3. This CDR3 reads CASSLAPGEYEQSF. The CDR3 nucleotides are TGCGCCAGCAGCTTGGCCCCAGGAGAGTACGAGCAGTCCTTC.